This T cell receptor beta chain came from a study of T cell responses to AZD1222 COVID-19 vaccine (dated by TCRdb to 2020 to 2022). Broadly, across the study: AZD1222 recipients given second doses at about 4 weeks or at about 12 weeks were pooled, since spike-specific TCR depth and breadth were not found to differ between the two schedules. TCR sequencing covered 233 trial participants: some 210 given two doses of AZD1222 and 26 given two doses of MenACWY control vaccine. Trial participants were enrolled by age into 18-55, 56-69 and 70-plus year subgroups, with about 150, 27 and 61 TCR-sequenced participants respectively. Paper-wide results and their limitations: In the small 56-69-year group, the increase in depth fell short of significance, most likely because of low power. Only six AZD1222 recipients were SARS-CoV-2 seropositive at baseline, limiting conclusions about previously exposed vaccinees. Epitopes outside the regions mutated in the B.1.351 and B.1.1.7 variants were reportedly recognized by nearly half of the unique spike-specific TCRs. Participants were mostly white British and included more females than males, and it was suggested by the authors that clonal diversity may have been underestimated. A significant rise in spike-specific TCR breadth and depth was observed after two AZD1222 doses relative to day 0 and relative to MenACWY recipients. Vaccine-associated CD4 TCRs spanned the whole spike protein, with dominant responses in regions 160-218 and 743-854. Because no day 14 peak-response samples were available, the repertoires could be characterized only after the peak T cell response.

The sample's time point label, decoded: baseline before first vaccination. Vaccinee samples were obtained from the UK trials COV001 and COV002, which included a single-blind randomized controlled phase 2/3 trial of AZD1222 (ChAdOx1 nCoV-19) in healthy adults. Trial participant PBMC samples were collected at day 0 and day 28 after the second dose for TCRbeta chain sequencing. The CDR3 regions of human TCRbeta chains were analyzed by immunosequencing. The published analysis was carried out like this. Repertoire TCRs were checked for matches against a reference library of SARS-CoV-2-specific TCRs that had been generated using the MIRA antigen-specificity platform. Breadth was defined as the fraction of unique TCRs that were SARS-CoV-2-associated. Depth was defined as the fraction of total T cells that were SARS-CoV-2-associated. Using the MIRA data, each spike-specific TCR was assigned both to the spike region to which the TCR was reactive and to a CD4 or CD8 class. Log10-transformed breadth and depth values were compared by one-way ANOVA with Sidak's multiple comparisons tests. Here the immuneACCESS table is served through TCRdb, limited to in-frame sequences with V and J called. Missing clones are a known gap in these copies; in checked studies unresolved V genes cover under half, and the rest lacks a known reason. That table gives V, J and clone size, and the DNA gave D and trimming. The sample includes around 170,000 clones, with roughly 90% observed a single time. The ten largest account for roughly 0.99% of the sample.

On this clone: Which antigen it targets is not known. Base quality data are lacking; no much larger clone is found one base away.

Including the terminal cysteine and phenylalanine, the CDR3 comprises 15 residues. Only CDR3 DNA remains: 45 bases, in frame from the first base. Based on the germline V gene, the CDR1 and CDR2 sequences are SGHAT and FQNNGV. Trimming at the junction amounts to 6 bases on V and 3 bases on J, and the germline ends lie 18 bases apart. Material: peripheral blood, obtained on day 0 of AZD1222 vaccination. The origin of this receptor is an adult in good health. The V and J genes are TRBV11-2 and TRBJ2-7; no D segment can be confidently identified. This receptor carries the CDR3 CASSSSIGPNYEQYF. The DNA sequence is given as TGTGCCAGCAGTTCGAGCATTGGACCAAACTACGAGCAGTACTTC.